The source of this TCR beta chain is a study of early T cells in non-severe SARS-CoV-2 infection. The length of the CDR3 is 14 residues. Germline lookup yields CDR1 ENHRY and CDR2 SYGVKD. The V end was cut by 4 bases, the J end by 1 base, with 10 bases between. TCRdb independently ran MiXCR on the 5' RACE reads; one entry per CDR3 protein. In the table there are 40,000 or so distinct CDR3 sequences, approximately 6.1% of which are singletons. Input material: whole blood. The chain uses TRBV10-3 and TRBJ1-1; D might be TRBD1 (5 bases). This sequence was found in an adult who was a healthcare worker with PCR-confirmed SARS-CoV-2 infection or an uninfected control (not recorded which). In DNA, the CDR3 is TGTGCCATCAGTGGTGTGGGGCGGAACACTGAAGCTTTCTTT. The encoded protein is CAISGVGRNTEAFF.